These T cell receptor beta chains were read from a single sample in a study of HIV-infected patients and healthy controls. In TCRdb, the 5' RACE reads were re-called with MiXCR into one record per CDR3 protein. The repertoire consists of 17,000 or so distinct CDR3 sequences, with approximately 5.8% occurring once and the leading ten covering 1.9%. Sequencing was done on a sample of blood. These receptors all stem from an adult in good health. CDR3s include the opening cysteine and the closing phenylalanine or tryptophan.

TRBV7-3 CASSLLNRDTEAFF
TRBV5-8 CASSLALRGSDTEAFF
TRBV15 CATSREPPRSGGDTDTQYF
TRBV5-1 CASSVRDRVDEQYF
TRBV29-1 CSAPRSQVNEQFF
TRBV2 CASSGTPGGYTF
TRBV15 CATSRVQSRSNQPQHF
TRBV28 CAGLSRDREVSGYTF
TRBV20-1 CSARGGIRNQPQHF
TRBV6-1 CASSTLGVTYEQYF
TRBV6-6 CASSYPGTNIGTDTQYF
TRBV5-1 CAVNSLAGDDTQYF
TRBV5-1 CASSLEPLNTEAFF
TRBV7-2 CASSLQWQGNTEAFF
TRBV10-3 CAILTGDEQFF
TRBV7-9 CATGDRGSGGTEAFF
TRBV29-1 CSNRDRGGDTQYF
TRBV6-2/TRBV6-3 CASQPGGNQPQHF
TRBV6-1 CASSGAQSGANVLTF
TRBV9 CASWGPSNTEAFF
TRBV2 CGTALNTEAFF
TRBV18 CASSPGLAVSNEQFF
TRBV6-5 CASSLRPSGDTQYF
TRBV7-2 CASSLGGPTQYF
TRBV18 CASSPSSGQGKNSPLHF
TRBV18 CASSPWANTGELFF
TRBV21-1 CASSKGGRTCYEQYF
TRBV2 CASSGGLSTDTQYF
TRBV10-3 CATRQGVERNTIYF
TRBV29-1 CSVEGSAPNTEAFF
TRBV7-2 CASSLLAGGLLDTQYF
TRBV5-1 CASSFGQGLPSQYF
TRBV6-2/TRBV6-3 CASSVTDRFTDTQYF
TRBV7-2 CASGLESGSSYEQYF
TRBV24-1 CATTGDRIGGTGELFF
TRBV20-1 CSAFRGAFEAFF
TRBV5-8 CASSLGTRRYGYTF
TRBV29-1 CSVEDTDNTDTQYF
TRBV5-5 CASSFRNVNEKLFF
TRBV7-9 CASSLSHNYEQYF
TRBV10-3 CAISEGVAYYGYTF
TRBV12-3/TRBV12-4 CASSAFRDDNEQFF
TRBV5-1 CASSLVQGGLNTEAFF
TRBV20-1 CSARKRGSTDTQYF
TRBV10-3 CAISLLTSGGREQFF
TRBV7-6 CASSLGRDEQYF
TRBV12-3/TRBV12-4 CASSSSRGGRVYGYTF
TRBV29-1 CSVNRGGGELFF
TRBV21-1 CASSAKEGTAYEQYF
TRBV5-5 CASTGTEAFF